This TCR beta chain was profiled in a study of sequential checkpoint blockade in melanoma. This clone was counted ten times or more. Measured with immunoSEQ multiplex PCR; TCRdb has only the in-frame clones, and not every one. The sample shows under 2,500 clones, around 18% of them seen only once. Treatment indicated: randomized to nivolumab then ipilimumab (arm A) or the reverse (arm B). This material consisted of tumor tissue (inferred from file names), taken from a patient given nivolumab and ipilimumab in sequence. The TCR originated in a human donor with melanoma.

The CDR3 reads CASSVRRDRGKDTQYF. The DNA of the CDR3 is TGTGCCAGCAGCGTTCGACGGGACAGGGGAAAAGATACGCAGTATTTT. The rearrangement links TRBV9 to TRBJ2-3; 10 positions match TRBD1. Looked up from germline, CDR1 is SGDLS and CDR2 is YYNGEE. The CDR3 runs 16 residues. The junction had 8 bases not matched to a gene; V was cut back by 2 bases and J by 5 bases.